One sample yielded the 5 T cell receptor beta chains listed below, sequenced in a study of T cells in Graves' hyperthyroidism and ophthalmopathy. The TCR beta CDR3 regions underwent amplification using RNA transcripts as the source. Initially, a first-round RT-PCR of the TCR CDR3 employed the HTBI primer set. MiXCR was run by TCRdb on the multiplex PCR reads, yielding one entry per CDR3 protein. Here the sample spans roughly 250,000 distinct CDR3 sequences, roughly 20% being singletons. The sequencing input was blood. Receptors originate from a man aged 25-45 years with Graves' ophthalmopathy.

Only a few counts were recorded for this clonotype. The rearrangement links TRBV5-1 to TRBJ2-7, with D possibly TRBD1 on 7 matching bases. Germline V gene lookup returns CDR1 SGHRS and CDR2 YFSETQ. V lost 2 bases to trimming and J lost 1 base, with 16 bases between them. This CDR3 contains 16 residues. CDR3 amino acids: CASSFPPQGGSYEQYF. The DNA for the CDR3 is TGCGCCAGCAGCTTCCCACCGCAGGGGGGATCCTACGAGCAGTACTTC.

CDR3 in DNA: TGTGCCAGCGGTAAATACGAGCAGTACTTC. It yields the protein CASGKYEQYF. This sequence joins TRBV6-1 and TRBJ2-7; D ambiguous. Trimming shortened V by 8 bases and J by 4 bases, and 6 bases separated the two germline ends. The CDR3 extends over 10 amino acids. Germline V gene lookup returns CDR1 MNHNS and CDR2 SASEGT.

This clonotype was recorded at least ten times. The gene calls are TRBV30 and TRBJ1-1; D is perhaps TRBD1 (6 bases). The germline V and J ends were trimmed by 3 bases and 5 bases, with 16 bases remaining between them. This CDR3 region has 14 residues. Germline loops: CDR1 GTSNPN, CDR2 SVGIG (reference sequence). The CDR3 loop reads CAWRQGLPGTEAFF. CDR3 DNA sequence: TGTGCCTGGAGACAGGGCCTACCGGGGACTGAAGCTTTCTTT.

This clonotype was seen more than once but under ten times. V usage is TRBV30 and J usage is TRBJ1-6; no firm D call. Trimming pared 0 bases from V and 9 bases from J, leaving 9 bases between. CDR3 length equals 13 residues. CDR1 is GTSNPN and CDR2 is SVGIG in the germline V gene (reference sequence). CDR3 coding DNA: TGTGCCTGGAGTGTAAGGGATGGTTCACCCCTCCACTTT. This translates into CAWSVRDGSPLHF.

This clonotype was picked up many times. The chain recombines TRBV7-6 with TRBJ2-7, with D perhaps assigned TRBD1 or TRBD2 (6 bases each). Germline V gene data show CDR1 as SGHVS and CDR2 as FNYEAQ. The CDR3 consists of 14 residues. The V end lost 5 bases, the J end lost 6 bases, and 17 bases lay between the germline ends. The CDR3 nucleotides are TGTGCCAGCAGCCCAACCTGGGGGGCTCGCGAGCAGTACTTC. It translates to CASSPTWGAREQYF. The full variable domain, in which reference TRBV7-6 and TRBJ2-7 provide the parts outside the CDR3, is GAGVSQSPRYKVTKRGQDVALRCDPISGHVSLYWYRQALGQGPEFLTYFNYEAQQDKSGLPNDRFSAERPEGSISTLTIQRTEQRDSAMYRCASSPTWGAREQYFGPGTRLTVT.